Presented here are 2 T cell receptor beta chains from one specimen sequenced in a study of early stage breast cancer tumors. Only in-frame clones appear in the TCRdb table, and some are missing; sequencing was by immunoSEQ multiplex PCR. The sample contains approximately 30,000 clones, approximately 54% of which appear only once. Sequencing was done on a sample of breast tumor tissue. All receptors come from a person aged 45-60 years with breast cancer.

In this sample, this clone turned up once. The chain combines TRBV7-9 with TRBJ2-1, with D possibly TRBD2 on 5 matching bases. The V gene lost 0 bases and the J gene lost 4 bases, with 10 bases spanning the gap. This CDR3 region has 15 residues. CDR1 SEHNR and CDR2 FQNEAQ come from the germline V gene (reference sequence). DNA for the CDR3: TGTGCCAGCAGCTTAGCGGGAGCGAGTTACAATGAGCAGTTCTTC. Amino acid sequence: CASSLAGASYNEQFF. The whole variable domain, remainder taken from reference TRBV7-9 and TRBJ2-1, is DTGVSQNPRHKITKRGQNVTFRCDPISEHNRLYWYRQTLGQGPEFLTYFQNEAQLEKSRLLSDRFSAERPKGSFSTLEIQRTEQGDSAMYLCASSLAGASYNEQFFGPGTRLTVL.

This CDR3 is CASSNGAGWNEQFF. As DNA, the CDR3 is TGTGCCAGCAGCAATGGTGCGGGGTGGAATGAGCAGTTCTTC. The chain uses TRBV11-2 and TRBJ2-1, with D maybe TRBD2 (6 bases). The CDR3 covers 14 residues. CDR1 and CDR2 (germline): SGHAT, FQNNGV. The ends were cut back, 5 bases at V and 7 bases at J, with 15 bases in the middle.